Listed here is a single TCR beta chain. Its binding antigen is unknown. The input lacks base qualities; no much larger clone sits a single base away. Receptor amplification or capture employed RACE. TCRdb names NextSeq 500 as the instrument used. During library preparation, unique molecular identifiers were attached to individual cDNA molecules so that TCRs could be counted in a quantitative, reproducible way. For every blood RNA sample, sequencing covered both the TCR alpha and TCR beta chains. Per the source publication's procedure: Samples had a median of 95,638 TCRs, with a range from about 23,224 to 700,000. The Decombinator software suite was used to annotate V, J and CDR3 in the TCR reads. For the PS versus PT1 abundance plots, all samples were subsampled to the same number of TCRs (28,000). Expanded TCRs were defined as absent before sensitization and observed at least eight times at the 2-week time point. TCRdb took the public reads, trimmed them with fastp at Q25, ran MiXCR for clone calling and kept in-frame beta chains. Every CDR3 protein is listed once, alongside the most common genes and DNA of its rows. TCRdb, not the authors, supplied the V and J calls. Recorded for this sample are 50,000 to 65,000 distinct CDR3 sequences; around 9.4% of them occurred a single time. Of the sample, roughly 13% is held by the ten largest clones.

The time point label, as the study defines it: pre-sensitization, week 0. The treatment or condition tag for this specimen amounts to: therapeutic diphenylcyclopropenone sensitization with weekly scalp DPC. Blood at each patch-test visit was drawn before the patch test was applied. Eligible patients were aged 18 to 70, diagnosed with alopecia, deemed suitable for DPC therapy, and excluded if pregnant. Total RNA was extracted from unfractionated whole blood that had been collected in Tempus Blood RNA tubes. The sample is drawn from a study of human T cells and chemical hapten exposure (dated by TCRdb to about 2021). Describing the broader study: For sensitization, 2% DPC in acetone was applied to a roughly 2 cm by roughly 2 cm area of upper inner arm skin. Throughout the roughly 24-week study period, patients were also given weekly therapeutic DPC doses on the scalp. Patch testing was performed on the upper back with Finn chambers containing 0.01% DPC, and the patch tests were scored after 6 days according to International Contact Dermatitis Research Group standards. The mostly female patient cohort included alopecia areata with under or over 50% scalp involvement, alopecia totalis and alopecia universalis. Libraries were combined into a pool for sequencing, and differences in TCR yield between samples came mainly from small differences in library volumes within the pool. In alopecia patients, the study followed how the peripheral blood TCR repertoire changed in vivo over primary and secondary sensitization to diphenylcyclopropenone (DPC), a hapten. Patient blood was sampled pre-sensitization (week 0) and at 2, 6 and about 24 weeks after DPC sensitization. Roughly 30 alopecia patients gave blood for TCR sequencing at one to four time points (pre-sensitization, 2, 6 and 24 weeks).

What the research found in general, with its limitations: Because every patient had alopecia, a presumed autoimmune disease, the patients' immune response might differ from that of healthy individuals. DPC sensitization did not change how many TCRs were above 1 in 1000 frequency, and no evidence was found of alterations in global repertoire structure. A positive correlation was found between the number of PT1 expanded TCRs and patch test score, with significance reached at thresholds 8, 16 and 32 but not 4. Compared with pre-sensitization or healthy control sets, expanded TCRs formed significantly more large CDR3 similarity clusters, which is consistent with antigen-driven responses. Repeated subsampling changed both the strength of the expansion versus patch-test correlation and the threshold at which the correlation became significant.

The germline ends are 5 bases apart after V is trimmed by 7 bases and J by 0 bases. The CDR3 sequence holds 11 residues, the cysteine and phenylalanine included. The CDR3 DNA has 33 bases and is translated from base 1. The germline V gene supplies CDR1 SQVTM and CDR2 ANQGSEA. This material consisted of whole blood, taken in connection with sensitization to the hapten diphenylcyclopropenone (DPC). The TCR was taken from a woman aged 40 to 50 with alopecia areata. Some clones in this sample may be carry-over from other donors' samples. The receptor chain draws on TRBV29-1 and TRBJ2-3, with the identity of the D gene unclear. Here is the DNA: TGCAGCGCCTCTAGCACAGATACGCAGTATTTT. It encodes CSASSTDTQYF.